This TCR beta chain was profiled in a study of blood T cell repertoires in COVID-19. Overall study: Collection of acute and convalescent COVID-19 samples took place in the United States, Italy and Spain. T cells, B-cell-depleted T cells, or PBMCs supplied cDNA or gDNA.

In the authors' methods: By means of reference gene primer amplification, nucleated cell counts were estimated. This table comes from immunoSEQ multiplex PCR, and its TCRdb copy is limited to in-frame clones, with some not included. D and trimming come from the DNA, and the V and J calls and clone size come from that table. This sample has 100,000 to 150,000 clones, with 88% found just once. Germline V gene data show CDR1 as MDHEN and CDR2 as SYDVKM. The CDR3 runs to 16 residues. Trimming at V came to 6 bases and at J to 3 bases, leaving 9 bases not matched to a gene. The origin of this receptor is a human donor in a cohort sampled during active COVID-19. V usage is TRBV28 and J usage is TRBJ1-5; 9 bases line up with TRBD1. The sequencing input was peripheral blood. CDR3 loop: CASRRLTGGDNQPQHF. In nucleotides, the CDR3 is TGTGCCAGCAGGCGACTGACAGGGGGTGACAATCAGCCCCAGCATTTT.